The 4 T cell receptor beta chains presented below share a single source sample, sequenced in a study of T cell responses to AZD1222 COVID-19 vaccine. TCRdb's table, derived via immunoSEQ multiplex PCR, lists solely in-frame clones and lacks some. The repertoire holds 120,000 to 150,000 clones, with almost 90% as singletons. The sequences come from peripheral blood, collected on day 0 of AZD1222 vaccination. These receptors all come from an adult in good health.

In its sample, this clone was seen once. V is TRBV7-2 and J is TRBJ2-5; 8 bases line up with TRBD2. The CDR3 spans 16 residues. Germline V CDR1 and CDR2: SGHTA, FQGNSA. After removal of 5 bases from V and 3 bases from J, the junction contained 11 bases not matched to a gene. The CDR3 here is CASSRTGAGGKETQYF. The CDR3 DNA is TGTGCCAGCAGCCGTACCGGGGCGGGAGGTAAAGAGACCCAGTACTTC. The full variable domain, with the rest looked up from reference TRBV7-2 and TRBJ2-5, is GAGVSQSPSNKVTEKGKDVELRCDPISGHTALYWYRQSLGQGLEFLIYFQGNSAPDKSGLPSDRFSAERTGGSVSTLTIQRTQQEDSAVYLCASSRTGAGGKETQYFGPGTRLLVL.

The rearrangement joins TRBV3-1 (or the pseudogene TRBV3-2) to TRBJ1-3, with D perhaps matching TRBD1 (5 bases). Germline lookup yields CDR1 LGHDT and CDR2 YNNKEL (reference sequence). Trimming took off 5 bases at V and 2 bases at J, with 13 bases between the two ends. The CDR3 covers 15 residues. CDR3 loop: CASSLPQGTGNTIYF. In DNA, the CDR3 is TGTGCCAGCAGCTTACCCCAGGGTACTGGAAACACCATATATTTT.

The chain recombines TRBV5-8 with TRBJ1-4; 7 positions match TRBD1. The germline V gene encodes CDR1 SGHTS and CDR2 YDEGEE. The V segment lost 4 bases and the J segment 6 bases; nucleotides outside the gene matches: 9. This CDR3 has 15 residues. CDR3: CASSANRGWDEKLFF. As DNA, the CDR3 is TGTGCCAGCAGCGCGAACAGGGGTTGGGATGAAAAACTGTTTTTT.

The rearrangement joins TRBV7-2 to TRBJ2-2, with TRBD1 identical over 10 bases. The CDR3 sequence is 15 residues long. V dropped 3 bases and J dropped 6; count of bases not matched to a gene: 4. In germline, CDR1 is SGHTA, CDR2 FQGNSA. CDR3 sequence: CASSFDRGRAGELFF. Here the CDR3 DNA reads TGTGCCAGCAGCTTCGACAGGGGGCGCGCCGGGGAGCTGTTTTTT.